What follows are 2 T cell receptor beta chains derived from one specimen sequenced in a study of Ad26.COV2.S vaccination and SARS-CoV-2 variants. Sequencing used immunoSEQ multiplex PCR; TCRdb keeps in-frame clones, though not all of them. The sample records around 400,000 clones, about 88% being singletons. Treatment described: around 19 received Ad26.COV2.S at low or high dose, single or two shots; 5 received placebo; per-sample allocation not given. At day 63 after the first vaccine or placebo injection, samples were drawn. This sample comprised peripheral blood, obtained in a trial of Ad26.COV2.S vaccine versus placebo. These receptors were taken from a person between 18 and 65 years old who received the Ad26.COV2.S COVID-19 vaccine or a placebo.

This clone appeared a few times. The chain is built from TRBV29-1 and TRBJ1-3, with 8 positions matching TRBD1. The germline V gene encodes CDR1 SQVTM and CDR2 ANQGSEA. V lost 5 bases, J lost 7 bases, and 7 bases stayed unmatched. This CDR3 region has 13 residues. CDR3 sequence reads: CSVPGTGSNTIYF. CDR3 DNA: TGCAGCGTTCCCGGGACAGGATCTAACACCATATATTTT.

The CDR3: CASSWPRGPNDGYTF. The CDR3 nucleotides read TGCGCCAGCAGCTGGCCCCGGGGGCCCAATGATGGCTACACCTTC. The V call is TRBV4-1, the J call TRBJ1-2, with D possibly matching TRBD1 (6 bases). Per germline, CDR1 MGHRA and CDR2 YSYEKL. The CDR3 spans 15 residues. The V gene lost 5 bases and the J gene lost 6 bases, with 19 bases spanning the gap.